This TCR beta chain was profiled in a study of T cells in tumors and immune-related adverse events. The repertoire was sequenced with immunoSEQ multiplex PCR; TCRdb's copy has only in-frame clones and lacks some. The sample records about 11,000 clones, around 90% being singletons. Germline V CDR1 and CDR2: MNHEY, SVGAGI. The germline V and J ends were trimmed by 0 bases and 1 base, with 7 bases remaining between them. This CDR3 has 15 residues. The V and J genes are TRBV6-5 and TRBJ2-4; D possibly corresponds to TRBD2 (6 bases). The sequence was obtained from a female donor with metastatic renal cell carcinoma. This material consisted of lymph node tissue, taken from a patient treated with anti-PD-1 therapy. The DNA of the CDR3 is TGTGCCAGCAGTTACTCCCGGGGGGCCAAAAACATTCAGTACTTC. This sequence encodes CASSYSRGAKNIQYF.